Shown below are 27 T cell receptor beta chains from a single sample sequenced in a study of tumor and adjacent non-tumor tissue in lung cancer. This sample's RNA came from whole unsorted tissue. TCRbeta libraries were built with three rounds of nested PCR, modified from ARM-PCR. One entry per CDR3 protein, called by TCRdb with MiXCR from the multiplex PCR reads. The sample includes approximately 79,000 distinct CDR3 sequences, 61% of them seen just once. Sequencing was carried out using lung tumor tissue. These receptors were obtained from a man aged 65-85 years with non-small cell lung cancer.

Comment on this clonotype: The junction departs from germline at one end; a sequencing error may be responsible. The CDR3 DNA is TGCAGCGTTGGTTGGCTAGCGGGAGACTCCAGGGAGCTGCCTTTT. This encodes CSVGWLAGDSRELPF. The chain employs TRBV29-1 and TRBJ2-2; TRBD2 agrees at 10 bases. This CDR3 has 15 residues. Germline V gene lookup returns CDR1 SQVTM and CDR2 ANQGSEA.

Regarding this clonotype: At one end the junction does not follow the germline gene, possibly because of a read error. CDR3 sequence (DNA): TGTGCTAGCAGCCGCCGGGACAAGGTTTTTGAGAGCCAGTACTTC. This codes for CASSRRDKVFESQYF. This chain links TRBV11-1 with TRBJ2-5, with D possibly being TRBD1 (6 bases). Germline CDR1 and CDR2: SGHAT and FQDESV (reference sequence). The CDR3 spans 15 residues.

Details on this clonotype: The conserved phenylalanine or tryptophan normally closing the CDR3 is absent here, so this likely arose from a read error. The rearrangement links TRBV5-1 to TRBJ2-1; D may be TRBD1 (5 bases). V was shortened by 0 bases and J by 0 bases, with 10 bases between the two germline ends. The CDR3 has 16 residues. Per the germline V gene, CDR1 is SGHRS and CDR2 is YFSETQ. The DNA for the CDR3 is TGCGCCAGCAGCTTGGATGGGGCCCGCTCCTACAATGAGCAGTTCCTC. Translated: CASSLDGARSYNEQFL.

Concerning this clonotype itself: This CDR3 fails to terminate in the conserved phenylalanine or tryptophan, so it likely reflects a read error. Because the CDR3's place on the DNA is in doubt, the DNA is left out and the CDR3 is given as listed by TCRdb. CDR3 sequence reads: CASSFITRDIYEHYL. V usage is TRBV11-2 and J usage is TRBJ2-7; TRBD1, the table's D call, was not compared with the DNA. The CDR3 spans 15 amino acids, including both terminal residues. CDR1 is SGHAT, CDR2 FQNNGV, per germline.

This clonotype was observed once. Germline and junction disagree at one end, which may indicate a read error. The rearrangement links TRBV11-2 to TRBJ2-5; maybe TRBD2 (5 bases). The CDR3 extends over 17 amino acids. CDR1 and CDR2 from the germline V gene are SGHAT and FQNNGV. CDR3 in DNA: TGTGCCAGCAGCTTAGGGGCTAGCAGGATCGTCATGGAGACCCAGTGCTTC. Protein: CASSLGASRIVMETQCF.

About this clonotype itself: This may be a read error: a much more frequent sequence differs by one nucleotide. The rearrangement uses TRBV7-9 and TRBJ1-5; no definite D call. Judging by the DNA end, TRBJ2-3 fits better; the J call may be wrong. Germline lookup yields CDR1 SEHNR and CDR2 FQNEAQ (reference sequence). The CDR3 loop spans 15 amino acids. The CDR3 DNA reads as TGTGCCAGCAGTTCCACCGGTTCCCGGAATCAGCCCCAGTATTTT. It encodes CASSSTGSRNQPQYF.

J is TRBJ1-2 and V is TRBV4-1; D ambiguous. This CDR3 is built from 14 residues. CDR1 and CDR2 (germline): MGHRA, YSYEKL. V lost 4 bases and J 8 bases, leaving 17 bases between the germline ends. The chain's CDR3 is CASSRYLPGGGYTF. CDR3 coding DNA: TGCGCCAGCAGCCGATATCTGCCGGGCGGAGGCTACACCTTC.

To note about this clonotype: A read error may produce the germline difference seen at one junction end. The CDR3 nucleotides read TGTGCCGGCAGCACGACCAATTCCCACATAGATACGCAGTATTTT. It yields the protein CAGSTTNSHIDTQYF. The rearrangement uses TRBV11-2 and TRBJ2-3; D is unresolved. The CDR3 loop spans 15 amino acids. In germline, CDR1 is SGHAT, CDR2 FQNNGV.

With regard to this clonotype: At one of its ends the junction is not consistent with the germline gene, which may arise from a read error. The V and J genes are TRBV4-2 and TRBJ2-3; D is undetermined. The CDR3 is 14 residues long. Germline V CDR1 and CDR2: LGHNA, YNFKEQ. CDR3 loop: CTSMNDGGTDAQYF. Written as DNA, the CDR3 is TGTACCAGCATGAATGATGGCGGCACAGATGCGCAGTATTTT.

This clonotype was seen at least ten times. Relative to the germline gene, one junction end is altered; a read error may explain this. This chain uses TRBV6-1 with TRBJ2-7; D unclear. The germline CDR1 and CDR2 sequences are MNHNS and SASEGT. The CDR3 is 15 residues long. The CDR3 region has the DNA TGTGCCAGCACCCCGTTGGGAAAGGGTTCCTACGAGCAGTGCTTC. Its translation is CASTPLGKGSYEQCF.

A single count supports this clonotype. The CDR3 nucleotides read TGTGCCAGCAGCTTAGAGGACCACCATGAAAAACTGTTTTTT. Amino acids: CASSLEDHHEKLFF. The rearrangement links TRBV7-9 to TRBJ1-4; D not certain. The CDR3 is made up of 14 amino acids. Germline CDR1 and CDR2: SEHNR and FQNEAQ (reference sequence). The V and J ends lost 1 base and 6 bases respectively, with 9 bases between them.

Details on this clonotype: A read error may produce the germline difference seen at one junction end. The V gene is TRBV7-9, the J gene TRBJ2-7; 10 nucleotides match TRBD1. Germline V gene sequence: CDR1 SEHNR, CDR2 FQNEAQ (reference sequence). The CDR3 contains 17 residues. The CDR3 protein is CANSSASLGDRGYEQYF. CDR3 coding DNA: TGTGCCAACAGCTCCGCCAGCCTCGGGGACAGGGGATACGAGCAGTACTTC.

Many counts were recorded for this clonotype. The V call is TRBV29-1, the J call TRBJ2-5; 9 bases map to TRBD1. V shed 7 bases, J shed 5 bases, and the junction held 11 bases outside the gene matches. The CDR3 contains 14 residues. Germline values: CDR1 SQVTM, CDR2 ANQGSEA. This CDR3 reads CSARQGTGQETQYF. For the CDR3, the DNA is TGCAGCGCTCGCCAGGGGACAGGGCAGGAGACCCAGTACTTC.

Remarks on this clonotype: A much larger clone sits a single nucleotide away, making a read error possible. J is TRBJ2-5 and V is TRBV24-1, with unresolved D. CDR1 is KGHDR, CDR2 SFDVKD, per germline. The CDR3 has 12 residues. The CDR3 bases are TGTGCCACCAATGATGTGCAAGAGACCCAGTACTTC. It yields the protein CATNDVQETQYF.

The rearrangement joins TRBV20-1 to TRBJ1-2; D remains unclear. Germline CDR1 and CDR2: DFQATT and SNEGSKA (reference sequence). The V end was cut by 3 bases, the J end by 11 bases, with 13 bases between. CDR3 length: 11 residues. CDR3 sequence reads: CSASRAVSYTF. The CDR3 region has the DNA TGCAGTGCTAGCCGTGCGGTGTCTTACACCTTC.

A remark on this clonotype: A read error is possible here, since a much larger clone lies one base away. As DNA, the CDR3 is TGCGCCATCAGCGACGGAAACATTCAGTACTTC. Its protein product is CAISDGNIQYF. This chain uses TRBV5-1 with TRBJ2-4, with D uncertain. The CDR3 runs 11 residues. Germline CDR1 reads SGHRS; CDR2 reads YFSETQ.

As regards this clonotype: Being one base from a much bigger clone, this may be a read error. This CDR3 fails to terminate in the conserved phenylalanine or tryptophan, so it likely reflects a read error. This chain connects TRBV11-1 to TRBJ2-3; D gene uncertain. V lost 2 bases to trimming and J lost 8 bases, with 5 bases between them. Germline V gives CDR1 SGHAT, CDR2 FQDESV (reference sequence). There are 11 residues in the CDR3. The CDR3 nucleotides read TGTGCCAGCAGCTTATCAGGTACGCAGTATTTA. As protein: CASSLSGTQYL.

A remark on this clonotype: Germline and junction disagree at one end, which may indicate a read error. The rearrangement joins TRBV6-5 to TRBJ2-7; tentative D call: TRBD1 (6 bases). Germline V CDR1 and CDR2: MNHEY, SVGAGI. The CDR3 sequence is 15 residues long. The CDR3 DNA is TGTACCAGCAATTACTCCTCGGACAGAGGAAGTAAGCAGTACTTC. Protein sequence: CTSNYSSDRGSKQYF.

As to this clonotype: At one of its ends the junction is not consistent with the germline gene, which may arise from a read error. The chain combines TRBV20-1 with TRBJ1-4; D not certain. Germline V gives CDR1 DFQATT, CDR2 SNEGSKA (reference sequence). CDR3 length: 16 amino acids. The CDR3 is CNASNTYSATNEKLLF. The CDR3 DNA sequence: TGCAATGCTAGCAACACATACTCCGCAACTAATGAAAAACTGTTATTT.

This clonotype was found once. Sequence at one end of the junction differs from germline and may be a read error. The chain joins TRBV11-1 to TRBJ2-7; no reliable D call. Germline assignment: CDR1 SGHAT and CDR2 FQDESV (reference sequence). The CDR3 is 16 residues long. CDR3 bases: TGTGGCAGCAGCCCTGGTCGAACCAGGAGCTCCTACAAGCAGTACTTC. Residues: CGSSPGRTRSSYKQYF.

Only one count was recorded for this clonotype. The CDR3 here is CASSLGPLAANTGELFF. CDR3 in DNA: TGTGCCAGCAGCTTAGGGCCCCTAGCGGCGAACACCGGGGAGCTGTTTTTT. V and J are TRBV11-2 and TRBJ2-2; 7 bases align to TRBD2. The length of the CDR3 is 17 residues. From germline, CDR1 is SGHAT and CDR2 FQNNGV. The V segment lost 1 base and the J segment 0 bases; nucleotides outside the gene matches: 5.

The CDR3 coding sequence is TGTGCCAGCAGTTGGGATCTATCCACCCACCGGCGACACGAGCAGTACTTC. Amino acid sequence: CASSWDLSTHRRHEQYF. The genes are TRBV6-2 or TRBV6-3 and TRBJ2-7; D is unclear. CDR1 MNHEY and CDR2 SVGEGT come from the germline V gene. Trimming took 4 bases from V and 5 from J, leaving 24 bases between them. The CDR3 sequence is 17 residues long.

This clonotype was detected ten times or more. This sequence joins TRBV29-1 and TRBJ2-3; tentative D call: TRBD1 (6 bases). Germline CDR1 is SQVTM and CDR2 is ANQGSEA. The CDR3 is made up of 14 amino acids. Deletions cut 3 bases from V and 2 bases from J, with 12 bases between. In DNA, the CDR3 is TGCAGCGTTGATTCCGGACAGACCACAGATACGCAGTATTTT. This translates into CSVDSGQTTDTQYF.

The sample holds many counts of this clonotype. The rearrangement joins TRBV20-1 to TRBJ2-7; tentatively, D is TRBD1 (5 bases). This CDR3 has 13 residues. Looked up from germline, CDR1 is DFQATT and CDR2 is SNEGSKA (reference sequence). Trimming left V 1 base short and J 3 bases short, with 10 bases between. CDR3 protein: CSARGQGGYEQYF. The DNA for the CDR3 is TGCAGTGCTAGAGGGCAGGGCGGCTACGAGCAGTACTTC.

As to this clonotype: At one end, the junction sequence differs from germline, possibly due to a read error. The J gene is TRBJ2-3, the V gene TRBV11-3; perhaps D is TRBD1 or TRBD2 (5 bases each). This CDR3 spans 15 amino acids. Looked up from germline, CDR1 is SGHNT and CDR2 is YENEEA. The CDR3, as DNA: TGTACCAGCGGCTTAGGGGCCGTCCCGACAGATACGCAGTATTTT. Translated, it gives CTSGLGAVPTDTQYF.

About this clonotype itself: A much larger clone lies a single base off, so this may be a read error. The genes are TRBV20-1 and TRBJ2-7, with TRBD1 matching 9 bases. The length of the CDR3 is 14 residues. After removal of 7 bases from V and 3 bases from J, the junction contained 10 bases not matched to a gene. Germline V gene sequence: CDR1 DFQATT, CDR2 SNEGSKA (reference sequence). The CDR3 protein is CSVDGTGIFYEQYF. CDR3 nucleotide sequence: TGCAGTGTCGACGGGACAGGGATATTCTACGAGCAGTACTTC.

In regard to this clonotype: A much bigger clone sits one base away, suggesting this may be a read error. This chain joins TRBV5-5 and TRBJ2-4, with D tentatively TRBD1 or TRBD2 (5 bases each). This CDR3 region has 15 residues. Germline values: CDR1 SGHKS, CDR2 YYEKEE (reference sequence). The CDR3 DNA sequence: TGTGCCATCAGCCCGAGGGCTGAGGGGTCCAACATTCAGTACTTC. Its protein is CAISPRAEGSNIQYF.